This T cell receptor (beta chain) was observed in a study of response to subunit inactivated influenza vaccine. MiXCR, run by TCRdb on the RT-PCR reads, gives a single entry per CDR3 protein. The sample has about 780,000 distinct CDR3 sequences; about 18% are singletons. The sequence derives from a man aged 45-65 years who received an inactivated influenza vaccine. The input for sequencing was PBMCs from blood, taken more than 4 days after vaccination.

This CDR3 reads CATSNPREGSNNQPQHF. In DNA form, the CDR3 reads TGTGCCACCAGTAACCCGCGTGAGGGATCGAACAATCAGCCCCAGCATTTT. V usage is TRBV24-1 and J usage is TRBJ1-5; D remains ambiguous. Trimming stripped 6 bases from V and 3 bases from J, with 20 bases between. Germline assignment: CDR1 KGHDR and CDR2 SFDVKD. The length of the CDR3 is 17 residues.